This record covers a single T cell receptor (beta chain). Its antigen is undetermined. The assay was carried out at the deep level. Genomic DNA per cell subset filled all wells of several immunoSEQ plates. Assay: immunoSEQ multiplex PCR; the TCRdb copy retains only in-frame clones and omits some. The sample includes about 2.2 million clones, roughly 93% of them seen just once. This sample was taken from a study of shared clonotypes between healthy human individuals. Study background: Three plates each covered CD4 naive and memory; CD8 naive two, CD8 memory one. Broader study findings: The diversity represented, both genetic and in exposure history, was limited by few donors.

The germline V gene encodes CDR1 SGHTA and CDR2 FQGNSA. The CDR3 sequence is 12 residues long. Trimming cost V 4 bases and J 9 bases, with 12 bases left between them. CD45RO-negative cells were positively selected for CCR7, leaving out terminally differentiated effector memory CD45RA+ cells. This receptor was identified in a man younger than 35 in good health. Some clones in this sample may be carry-over from other donors' samples. This sequence joins TRBV7-2 and TRBJ1-2, with D possibly TRBD1 on 6 matching bases. Sequencing used naive CD8+ T cells from PBMCs. CDR3 region: CASSSGTSRYTF. CDR3 DNA sequence: TGTGCCAGCAGCTCCGGGACATCTCGCTACACCTTC.